A selection of T cell receptor beta chains follows, all from one sample in a study of blood T cell repertoires in COVID-19. Using immunoSEQ multiplex PCR, the repertoire was profiled, and TCRdb retains in-frame clones only, with some absent. The sample lists 250,000 to 350,000 clones, about 89% seen once, with about 0.8% in the top ten. The sequenced sample consisted of peripheral blood. Receptors were obtained from a man younger than 45 with acute or convalescent COVID-19. Both conserved end residues are part of each CDR3. A D gene is named only where the DNA matches it firmly. Rows may omit the clone size; those that give it use once, few, many or a size class.

D: -
size: -
J: TRBJ2-1
V: TRBV12-5
DNA: TGTGCTAGTGGCCCTAAGGGGTTATCCTACAATGAGCAGTTCTTC
CDR3: CASGPKGLSYNEQFF

D: -
size: few
J: TRBJ1-6
V: TRBV5-5
DNA: TGTGCCAGCAGCTTGGACAGAGCCAATTCACCCCTCCACTTT
CDR3: CASSLDRANSPLHF

D: -
size: -
J: TRBJ2-3
V: TRBV30
DNA: TGTGCCTGGGATCGGGTTAGCACAGATACGCAGTATTTT
CDR3: CAWDRVSTDTQYF

D: -
size: -
J: TRBJ1-1
V: TRBV2
DNA: TGTGCCAGCAAAGGACACTTCGCTGAAGCTTTCTTT
CDR3: CASKGHFAEAFF

D: TRBD2
size: -
J: TRBJ2-1
V: TRBV4-1
DNA: TGCGCCAGCAGCCAAGATCCGGGGTTAGCGGGTATAAGTGAGCAGTTCTTC
CDR3: CASSQDPGLAGISEQFF

D: TRBD1
size: few
J: TRBJ1-2
V: TRBV14
DNA: TGTGCCAGCAGCCATTATCCGGGACAGGGTAACTATGGCTACACCTTC
CDR3: CASSHYPGQGNYGYTF

D: -
size: -
J: TRBJ1-2
V: TRBV27
DNA: TGTGCCAGCAGTTATGGGGAAGGCAGGGCCTATGGCTACACCTTC
CDR3: CASSYGEGRAYGYTF

D: -
size: -
J: TRBJ2-5
V: TRBV4-2
DNA: TGTGCCAGCAGCCAATCCCAGCGAGAGACCCAGTACTTC
CDR3: CASSQSQRETQYF

D: -
size: few
J: TRBJ1-1
V: TRBV29-1
DNA: TGCAGCGTTGGTGAGGGAGGGATAAACACTGAAGCTTTCTTT
CDR3: CSVGEGGINTEAFF

D: -
size: -
J: TRBJ1-1
V: TRBV7-9
DNA: TGTGCCAGCAGCGTACTCCAACTGGAAGCTTTCTTT
CDR3: CASSVLQLEAFF

D: TRBD2
size: -
J: TRBJ2-4
V: TRBV29-1
DNA: TGCAGCGTTGAAATCCGTGGGAGGGCCTCGGCCAAAAACATTCAGTACTTC
CDR3: CSVEIRGRASAKNIQYF

D: -
size: -
J: TRBJ1-1
V: TRBV28
DNA: TGTGCCAGCTCACGGGTAGGGGCTGGGAACACTGAAGCTTTCTTT
CDR3: CASSRVGAGNTEAFF

D: TRBD1
size: -
J: TRBJ1-2
V: TRBV5-6
DNA: TGTGCCAGCAGCTCGGACAGGGCGGGCTATGGCTACACCTTC
CDR3: CASSSDRAGYGYTF

D: -
size: once
J: TRBJ1-1
V: TRBV28
DNA: TGTGCCAGCACGGGGGGCCGGACGGCTGAAGCTTTCTTT
CDR3: CASTGGRTAEAFF

D: TRBD2
size: -
J: TRBJ2-5
V: TRBV27
DNA: TGTGCCAGCAGTTTTACGGGACTATCACAAGAGACCCAGTACTTC
CDR3: CASSFTGLSQETQYF

D: -
size: -
J: TRBJ2-1
V: TRBV19
DNA: TGTGCCAGTAAAGCTATAAGCTCCTACAATGAGCAGTTCTTC
CDR3: CASKAISSYNEQFF

D: -
size: -
J: TRBJ1-1
V: TRBV2
DNA: TGTGCCACACACGATTTGAACACTGAAGCTTTCTTT
CDR3: CATHDLNTEAFF

D: TRBD2
size: few
J: TRBJ2-1
V: TRBV10-3
DNA: TGTGCCATCAGTGAGTCGACGGGGACTAGCGGGAGTGGTAATGAGCAGTTCTTC
CDR3: CAISESTGTSGSGNEQFF

D: TRBD1
size: -
J: TRBJ2-4
V: TRBV27
DNA: TGTGCCAGCAGTAAGCAGGGGGCGGCCAAAAACATTCAGTACTTC
CDR3: CASSKQGAAKNIQYF

D: TRBD1
size: -
J: TRBJ1-1
V: TRBV5-1
DNA: TGCGCCAGCAGACTAAACAGGGGCATGAACACTGAAGCTTTCTTT
CDR3: CASRLNRGMNTEAFF

D: -
size: -
J: TRBJ1-2
V: TRBV27
DNA: TGTGCCAGCAGGTCCCTCTTAAACAGGGAGAACTATGGCTACACCTTC
CDR3: CASRSLLNRENYGYTF

D: -
size: -
J: TRBJ2-1
V: TRBV7-3
DNA: TGTGCCAGCAGCCCGTTGGGCGTTGGCGAGCAGTTCTTC
CDR3: CASSPLGVGEQFF

D: -
size: -
J: TRBJ2-2
V: TRBV25-1
DNA: TGTGCCAGCAGTGAAGGGGGGACTCACACCGGGGAGCTGTTTTTT
CDR3: CASSEGGTHTGELFF

D: -
size: few
J: TRBJ1-2
V: TRBV6-7
DNA: TGTGCCAGCAGTTACTATGGAGACAGCGACTATGGCTACACCTTC
CDR3: CASSYYGDSDYGYTF

D: TRBD1
size: -
J: TRBJ1-3
V: TRBV28
DNA: TGTGCCAGCACGACCACCGGGACAGGGGTGCGAAACACCATATATTTT
CDR3: CASTTTGTGVRNTIYF

D: TRBD1
size: -
J: TRBJ1-1
V: TRBV27
DNA: TGTGCCAGCAGGACAGGGGGGAGGGCTGAAGCTTTCTTT
CDR3: CASRTGGRAEAFF

D: -
size: -
J: TRBJ2-5
V: TRBV7-9
DNA: TGTGCCAGCAGCTTAGTTGTGATCGGGGAGACCCAGTACTTC
CDR3: CASSLVVIGETQYF

D: TRBD1
size: -
J: TRBJ2-7
V: TRBV18
DNA: TGTGCCAGCTCATCGGGACAGGGGTACGAGCAGTACTTC
CDR3: CASSSGQGYEQYF

D: -
size: once
J: TRBJ2-6
V: TRBV28
DNA: TGTGCCAGCAGAGGGAGTCCCGGGGCCAACGTCCTGACTTTC
CDR3: CASRGSPGANVLTF

D: -
size: -
J: TRBJ2-5
V: TRBV10-3
DNA: TGTGCCATCAGTGAGGTCGGGGAAGAGACCCAGTACTTC
CDR3: CAISEVGEETQYF

D: TRBD2
size: -
J: TRBJ2-6
V: TRBV28
DNA: TGTGCCAGCAGTTTCAACGGACTAGCGGGAGCTGGGGCCAACGTCCTGACTTTC
CDR3: CASSFNGLAGAGANVLTF

D: -
size: -
J: TRBJ1-1
V: TRBV11-1
DNA: TGTGCCAGCAGCCGGTGGTTGAACACTGAAGCTTTCTTT
CDR3: CASSRWLNTEAFF

D: -
size: -
J: TRBJ1-6
V: TRBV18
DNA: TGTGCCAGCTCACCATCACCCCCCCGGAATTCACCCCTCCACTTT
CDR3: CASSPSPPRNSPLHF

D: TRBD1
size: -
J: TRBJ1-2
V: TRBV9
DNA: TGTGCCAGCACGTCTCGGACAGGTTCCGGCTACACCTTC
CDR3: CASTSRTGSGYTF

D: -
size: -
J: TRBJ1-5
V: TRBV28
DNA: TGTGCGACACACAGGGACCCCAATCAGCCCCAGCATTTT
CDR3: CATHRDPNQPQHF

D: TRBD1
size: once
J: TRBJ2-3
V: TRBV7-8
DNA: TGTGCCAGCAGCTTAGTTTCAGGGGGCGTCACAGATACGCAGTATTTT
CDR3: CASSLVSGGVTDTQYF

D: -
size: -
J: TRBJ2-2
V: TRBV2
DNA: TGTGCCAGCAGTAGGACTGTGAACACCGGGGAGCTGTTTTTT
CDR3: CASSRTVNTGELFF

D: TRBD1
size: -
J: TRBJ2-5
V: TRBV2
DNA: TGTGCCAGCAGTGGAGGACAGAGCAGGGGGGAGACCCAGTACTTC
CDR3: CASSGGQSRGETQYF

D: -
size: -
J: TRBJ1-5
V: TRBV27
DNA: TGTGCCAGCAGTCAGGGTAGCAATCAGCCCCAGCATTTT
CDR3: CASSQGSNQPQHF

D: -
size: -
J: TRBJ1-6
V: TRBV28
DNA: TGTGCCAGCAGTTTTCGGGGGGCGCGGAATTCACCCCTCCACTTT
CDR3: CASSFRGARNSPLHF

D: -
size: many
J: TRBJ1-2
V: TRBV4-1
DNA: TGCGCCAGCAGCCAAGAGGACAGAGCTAACTATGGCTACACCTTC
CDR3: CASSQEDRANYGYTF

D: TRBD2
size: once
J: TRBJ2-7
V: TRBV27
DNA: TGTGCCAGCAGTTTATACCTTGACGGGGGGGCCTACGAGCAGTACTTC
CDR3: CASSLYLDGGAYEQYF

D: -
size: -
J: TRBJ2-7
V: TRBV28
DNA: TGTGCCAGCAGTCCCCTCCTACAGAACTCCTACGAGCAGTACTTC
CDR3: CASSPLLQNSYEQYF

D: -
size: -
J: TRBJ1-1
V: TRBV28
DNA: TGTGCCAGCAGATCCTGGAGAGGAGGCGTCACTGAAGCTTTCTTT
CDR3: CASRSWRGGVTEAFF